The present entry profiles one T cell receptor beta chain with its context. The sample originates from a study of CXCR3-negative and CXCR3-positive naive CD8 T cells. TRB cDNA libraries were made by UMI-labeled 5' RACE. From the 5' RACE reads, TCRdb lists one entry per CDR3 protein and no DNA. The specimen's table records 23,000 or so distinct CDR3 sequences. Sequencing was done on a sample of naive CXCR3- CD8+ T cells from blood. The subset is: CD45RO-CCR7+CD27+CD95- naive CD8+ T cells lacking CXCR3 (TNR3-). The sequence was obtained from a human donor in good health. Some clones in this sample may be carry-over from other donors' samples.

CDR3 sequence reads: CASSLRYNEQFF. V is TRBV3-1 and J is TRBJ2-1. The germline V gene has CDR1 LGHDT and CDR2 YNNKEL (reference sequence). This CDR3 contains 12 residues.